Listed below are T cell receptor beta chains from one sample, sequenced in a study of cytomegalovirus exposure and HLA in healthy donors. Clones were read by immunoSEQ multiplex PCR, and TCRdb kept only the in-frame ones, dropping some. The table lists about 120,000 clones, 65% to 85% of them singletons. The source material was PBMCs. These receptors came from a man in his fifties in good health and CMV-seropositive. Each CDR3 is given without its conserved first and last residue. The order of the fields is V gene, J gene, CDR3 protein.

TRBV4-1	TRBJ2-3	ASSQALAPNPGDTQY
TRBV7-2	TRBJ2-1	ASSLHQGSSYNEQF
TRBV6-5	TRBJ2-7	ASSPGGYEQY
TRBV14	TRBJ2-3	ASSPLGLAGTTDTQY
TRBV7-2	TRBJ2-1	ASSHRRQGAGNEQF
TRBV5-1	TRBJ2-7	ASSLGGTGAYEQY
TRBV6-1	TRBJ2-5	ASSEHGRGFQETQY
TRBV5-6	TRBJ2-2	ASSLVYRGGTGELF
TRBV4-2	TRBJ2-5	ASSQVGKAGGGQETQY
TRBV10-1	TRBJ1-1	ASSADTEAF
TRBV10-1	TRBJ1-1	ASSGTGLPDGTEAF
TRBV28	TRBJ1-1	ASSNTGNTEAF
TRBV19	TRBJ2-2	ASSWQNTGELF
TRBV11-3	TRBJ2-2	ASSEPGGMNTGELF
TRBV5-1	TRBJ2-1	ASSLPGTAGTVKSSYNEQF
TRBV7-8	TRBJ1-1	ASSFPGTEAF